This T cell receptor beta chain emerged from a study of blood T cell repertoires in COVID-19. Background on the study: Acute and convalescent COVID-19 specimens originated in the United States, Italy and Spain. PBMCs, B-cell-depleted T cells, or T cells provided the cDNA or gDNA that made up the material.

CDR3 length: 17 amino acids. Trimming took 3 bases from V and 3 from J, leaving 20 bases between them. From germline, CDR1 is LGHDT and CDR2 YNNKEL (reference sequence). Original processing methods: The assay estimated nucleated cells by amplifying reference gene primers. Data came from immunoSEQ multiplex PCR; TCRdb stores just in-frame clones and leaves some out. V, J and clone size are those of that table, while D and trimming were read from the DNA. Of some 91,000 clones in the sample, roughly nine tenths were seen once. The chain links TRBV3-1 (or the pseudogene TRBV3-2) to TRBJ1-1; the D gene is possibly TRBD1 (5 bases). Sequenced material: peripheral blood. This clonotype was sampled from a man aged 55 to 70 with acute or convalescent COVID-19. The CDR3 region is CASSHPWGEGGDTEAFF. CDR3 nucleotides: TGTGCCAGCAGCCACCCCTGGGGGGAGGGAGGGGACACTGAAGCTTTCTTT.